The rows below give T cell receptor gamma chains drawn from one sample of a study of intestinal T cells in coeliac disease. With CATT, TCRdb re-called clones from the multiplex PCR reads. The sample contains about 750 gamma-chain clones, approximately 55% of which appear only once. The specimen sequenced was a duodenal biopsy. These receptors were taken from a human donor with celiac disease. CDR3s include the opening cysteine and the closing phenylalanine or tryptophan. Expanded clones are given a class, and other clones once, few, many or no size at all.

cdr3_length j_call clone_size v_call cdr3_aa cdr3_nt
15 TRGJP2 large TRGV2 CATWDGPPRDWIKTF TGTGCCACCTGGGACGGGCCCCCGCGTGATTGGATCAAGACGTTT
18 TRGJP1 - TRGV10 CAAWVPPRGYTTGWFKIF TGTGCTGCGTGGGTACCCCCTAGAGGATATACCACTGGTTGGTTCAAGATATTT
16 TRGJ1/TRGJ2 - TRGV2 CATWDGGGLGYYKKLF TGTGCCACCTGGGACGGGGGAGGTTTAGGCTATTATAAGAAACTCTTT
14 TRGJP2 - TRGV8 CAPGIGGRDWIKTF TGTGCACCTGGGATAGGCGGGCGTGATTGGATCAAGACGTTT
15 TRGJP1 large TRGV10 CAAWDLRVRGWFKIF TGTGCTGCGTGGGATCTGCGAGTGAGAGGTTGGTTCAAGATATTT
10 TRGJ1/TRGJ2 large TRGV4 CATWDWEKLF TGTGCCACCTGGGATTGGGAGAAACTCTTT
19 TRGJP2 few TRGV8 CATWDRPGGLYSSDWIKTF TGTGCCACCTGGGATAGGCCGGGGGGGCTTTATAGTAGTGATTGGATCAAGACGTTT
10 TRGJ1/TRGJ2 large TRGV4 CATWDSVKLF TGTGCCACCTGGGATTCTGTGAAACTCTTT
12 TRGJ1/TRGJ2 large TRGV8 CATWTYEGEKLF TGTGCCACCTGGACCTACGAAGGAGAGAAACTCTTT
15 TRGJ1/TRGJ2 large TRGV9 CAFLDLGSPYYKKLF TGTGCCTTCCTTGATTTGGGCTCTCCTTATTATAAGAAACTCTTT
15 TRGJP1 - TRGV10 CAAWDYGTTGWFKIF TGTGCTGCGTGGGATTATGGGACCACTGGTTGGTTCAAGATATTT
13 TRGJ1/TRGJ2 - TRGV3 CATGTGIYYKKLF TGTGCCACTGGGACAGGAATTTATTATAAGAAACTCTTT
13 TRGJ1/TRGJ2 large TRGV3 CATWDRLYYKKLF TGTGCCACCTGGGACAGACTTTATTATAAGAAACTCTTT
12 TRGJP1 - TRGV10 CAALSTGWFKIF TGTGCTGCGTTGAGCACTGGTTGGTTCAAGATATTT
13 TRGJ1/TRGJ2 - TRGV8 CAIYPPNYYKKLF TGTGCCATTTACCCCCCGAATTATTATAAGAAACTCTTT
15 TRGJP1 - TRGV8 CAPGIPYTTGWFKIF TGTGCACCTGGGATACCCTATACCACTGGTTGGTTCAAGATATTT
14 TRGJP2 - TRGV3 CATWDTQGFGSKTF TGTGCCACCTGGGACACCCAGGGATTTGGATCAAAGACGTTT
11 TRGJP1 once TRGV2 CATWDMGFKIF TGTGCCACCTGGGACATGGGGTTCAAGATATTT
20 TRGJP1 - TRGV11 CACWIRHVANRNTTGWFKIF TGTGCCTGCTGGATTAGGCACGTAGCAAATCGAAATACCACTGGTTGGTTCAAGATATTT
17 TRGJP1 - TRGV11 CACWIRKDGHTGWFKIF TGTGCCTGCTGGATTAGGAAAGATGGGCACACTGGTTGGTTCAAGATATTT
12 TRGJ1/TRGJ2 - TRGV10 CAAWPIRGEKLF TGTGCTGCGTGGCCGATCAGGGGGGAGAAACTCTTT
14 TRGJP2 few TRGV8 CATWDRRRDWIKTF TGTGCCACCTGGGATAGGCGGCGTGATTGGATCAAGACGTTT
10 TRGJ1/TRGJ2 - TRGV8 CATWGYLKLF TGTGCCACCTGGGGATATTTGAAACTCTTT
16 TRGJ1/TRGJ2 - TRGV10 CAAWGSIPHRYYKKLF TGTGCTGCGTGGGGATCCATACCCCATCGTTATTATAAGAAACTCTTT
13 TRGJP1 - TRGV10 CAAWTHLFGFKIF TGTGCTGCGTGGACCCATTTGTTTGGTTTCAAGATATTT